Each of the 11 T cell receptor beta chains below was sequenced from the same sample in a study of neurological immune-mediated disorders. Time point specified: longitudinal time-point 1 (baseline). MiXCR, applied by TCRdb to the 5' RACE reads, yields one record per CDR3 protein. The sample lists approximately 46,000 distinct CDR3 sequences, about a tenth occurring once. Sequencing was performed on PBMCs. These receptors all come from a woman aged 40 to 50 in good health.

This clonotype was observed many times. The chain carries TRBV12-3 or TRBV12-4 and TRBJ1-5, with 8 positions matching TRBD1. The CDR3 is 14 amino acids. The trim removed 6 bases at V and 5 bases at J, leaving 6 bases unmatched. CDR3 region: CASSRTGRDQPQHF. DNA of the CDR3: TGTGCCAGCAGCAGGACAGGGCGGGATCAGCCCCAGCATTTT.

This clonotype was seen ten or more times. This chain links TRBV6-5 with TRBJ1-6, with D possibly being TRBD1 (5 bases). Germline CDR1 MNHEY, CDR2 SVGAGI. V gave up 7 bases and J gave up 6 bases, with 13 bases separating them. The CDR3 has 14 amino acids. CDR3 DNA sequence: TGTGCCAGCAATCTAGGGGCCCTTAATTCACCCCTCCACTTT. Residues: CASNLGALNSPLHF.

This clonotype was observed at least ten times. The chain recombines TRBV12-3 or TRBV12-4 with TRBJ1-5; D unclear. This CDR3 has 13 residues. The V gene lost 5 bases and the J gene lost 2 bases, with 7 bases spanning the gap. CDR3 bases: TGTGCCAGCAGTCGGACGGGCAATCAGCCCCAGCATTTT. It yields the protein CASSRTGNQPQHF.

The table lists this clonotype with many counts. The V gene is TRBV6-5, the J gene TRBJ2-5; D not certain. This CDR3 is built from 14 residues. CDR1 is MNHEY, CDR2 SVGAGI, per germline. Trimming removed 6 bases at V and 1 base at J, with 12 bases between. CDR3 amino acids: CASSLSGGQETQYF. CDR3 DNA sequence: TGTGCCAGCAGCCTCTCGGGCGGCCAAGAGACCCAGTACTTC.

In this sample, this clonotype turned up many times. The chain combines TRBV25-1 with TRBJ2-7; TRBD2 matches 7 bases. CDR3 length: 14 amino acids. J was trimmed by 1 base and V by 7 bases; bases with no gene match: 7. CDR1 MGHDK and CDR2 SYGVNS come from the germline V gene. The CDR3 sequence is CASTLGRGSYEQYF. The CDR3 nucleotides are TGTGCCAGCACCTTGGGGAGGGGATCCTACGAGCAGTACTTC.

This clonotype was recorded many times. The chain employs TRBV9 and TRBJ1-1; no clear D. The CDR3 length is 15 residues. The V and J ends lost 1 base and 4 bases respectively, with 14 bases between them. Per the germline V gene, CDR1 is SGDLS and CDR2 is YYNGEE. The CDR3 reads CASSVLEGGSTEAFF. The CDR3 DNA reads as TGTGCCAGCAGCGTATTGGAGGGAGGGAGCACTGAAGCTTTCTTT.

The sample holds many counts of this clonotype. V is TRBV4-3 and J is TRBJ2-1; TRBD1 matches at 8 bases. V shed 3 bases and J 15 bases; nucleotides not matched to a gene: 16. Germline loops: CDR1 LGHNA, CDR2 YSLEER. CDR3 length equals 15 residues. CDR3 region: CASSHNRIRDRTWFF. For the CDR3, the DNA is TGCGCCAGCAGCCACAATCGGATCCGGGACAGGACTTGGTTCTTC.

This clonotype was recorded at least ten times. The chain links TRBV5-6 to TRBJ1-5, with D uncertain. Germline V gene sequence: CDR1 SGHDT, CDR2 YYEEEE. Trimming took off 3 bases at V and 3 bases at J, with 1 base between the two ends. There are 11 residues in the CDR3. For the CDR3, the DNA is TGTGCCAGCAGCTCCAATCAGCCCCAGCATTTT. This translates into CASSSNQPQHF. The entire variable domain, with the rest obtained from reference TRBV5-6 and TRBJ1-5, is as follows: DAGVTQSPTHLIKTRGQQVTLRCSPKSGHDTVSWYQQALGQGPQFIFQYYEEEERQRGNFPDRFSGHQFPNYSSELNVNALLLGDSALYLCASSSNQPQHFGDGTRLSIL.

The chain links TRBV6-5 to TRBJ2-3; a weak D match, TRBD2 (6 bases). Germline lookup yields CDR1 MNHEY and CDR2 SVGAGI. This CDR3 is built from 13 residues. The germline V and J ends were trimmed by 6 bases and 2 bases, with 9 bases remaining between them. The CDR3 reads CASRGTFTDTQYF. The CDR3 DNA sequence: TGTGCCAGCAGAGGGACTTTCACAGATACGCAGTATTTT.

This clonotype was seen many times. This chain connects TRBV4-3 to TRBJ1-1, with a possible D match to TRBD1 (6 bases). The CDR3 runs 18 residues. V lost 0 bases and J 3 bases, leaving 20 bases between the germline ends. CDR1 and CDR2 (germline): LGHNA, YSLEER. The CDR3 region has the DNA TGCGCCAGCAGCCAAGAACCAACAGGGAGGTTTGTCGACACTGAAGCTTTCTTT. Residues: CASSQEPTGRFVDTEAFF.

In this sample, this clonotype turned up many times. The CDR3 protein is CASSLQGESNQPQHF. CDR3 nucleotides: TGTGCCAGCAGCTTGCAGGGGGAAAGCAATCAGCCCCAGCATTTT. The chain joins TRBV6-1 to TRBJ1-5, with 7 bases lining up with TRBD1. CDR3 length: 15 residues. The J segment lost 1 base and the V segment lost 6 bases, leaving 6 bases of the junction unmatched. Per germline, CDR1 MNHNS and CDR2 SASEGT.